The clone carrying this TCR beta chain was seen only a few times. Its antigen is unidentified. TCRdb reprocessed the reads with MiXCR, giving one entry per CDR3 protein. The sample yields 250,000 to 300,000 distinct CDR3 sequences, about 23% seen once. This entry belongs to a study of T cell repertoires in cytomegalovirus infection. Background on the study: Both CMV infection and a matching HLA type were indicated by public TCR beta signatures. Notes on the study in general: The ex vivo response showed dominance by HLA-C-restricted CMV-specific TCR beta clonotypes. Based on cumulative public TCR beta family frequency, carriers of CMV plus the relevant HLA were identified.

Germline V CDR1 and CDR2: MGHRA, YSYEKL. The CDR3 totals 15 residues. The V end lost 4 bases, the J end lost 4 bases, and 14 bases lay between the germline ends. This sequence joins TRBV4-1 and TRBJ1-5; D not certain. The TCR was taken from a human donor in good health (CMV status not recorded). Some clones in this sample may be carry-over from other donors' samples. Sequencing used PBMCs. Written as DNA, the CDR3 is TGCGCCAGCAGCCCGGGCGAATTTGGGAATCAGCCCCAGCATTTT. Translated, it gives CASSPGEFGNQPQHF.